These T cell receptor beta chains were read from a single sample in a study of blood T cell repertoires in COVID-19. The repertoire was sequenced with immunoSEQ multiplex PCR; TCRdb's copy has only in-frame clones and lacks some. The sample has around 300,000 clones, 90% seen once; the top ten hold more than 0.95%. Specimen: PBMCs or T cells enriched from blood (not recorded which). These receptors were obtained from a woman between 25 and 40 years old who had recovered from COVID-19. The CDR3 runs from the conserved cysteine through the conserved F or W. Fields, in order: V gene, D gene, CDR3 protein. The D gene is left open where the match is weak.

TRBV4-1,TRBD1,CASSGADRGPYGYTF
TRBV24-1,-,CATSETTYSNQPQHF
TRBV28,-,CASSLTGRNYEQYF
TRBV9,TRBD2,CASSPGLAVNTGELFF
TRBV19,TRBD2,CASASGYNEQFF
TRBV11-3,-,CASSRGDRPTGANVLTF
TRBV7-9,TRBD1,CASSPGQGWAFF
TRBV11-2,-,CASSSRWGNQPQHF
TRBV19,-,CGSWGGHFNQPQHF
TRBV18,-,CASSPPGGNQPQHF
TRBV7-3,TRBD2,CASSLRLASETQYF
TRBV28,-,CASSFYYRFSYEQYF
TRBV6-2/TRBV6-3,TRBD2,CASSTHQREGKAAYEQYF
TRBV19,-,CASMEGTVYNEQFF
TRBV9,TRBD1,CASSVGQGTSSYNSPLHF
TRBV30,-,CAWTSGSGDEQFF
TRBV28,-,CASSFILSMTGKPEQYF